This T cell receptor beta chain comes out of a study of neurological immune-mediated disorders. Germline CDR1 SQVTM, CDR2 ANQGSEA. The CDR3 runs to 15 residues. V shed 3 bases and J shed 5 bases, with 19 bases lying between them. The method for making cDNA was 5'RACE, and it used 10-nucleotide random UMIs. In TCRdb, the 5' RACE reads were re-called with MiXCR into one record per CDR3 protein. The sample records about 30,000 distinct CDR3 sequences, around 12% being singletons. This clonotype was recorded many times. The chain recombines TRBV29-1 with TRBJ1-2; D remains unclear. The receptor was derived from a man in his 60s in good health. Sequenced material: PBMCs. CDR3: CSVDETNPPGYGYTF. The CDR3, as DNA: TGCAGCGTTGACGAGACTAATCCCCCGGGGTATGGCTACACCTTC.